In this sample, the clone carrying this TCR beta chain turned up many times. Its target is not known. TCRdb reanalysed the 5' RACE reads using MiXCR and keeps one entry per CDR3 protein. The sample has 120,000 to 150,000 distinct CDR3 sequences, roughly 3.5% seen once. This entry belongs to a study of identical twins. Overall study results and limits: Its conclusions, products of cross-sectional statistical analysis, did not come from following the same donors. Zero-insertion analyses were open to partial confounding by invariant MAIT and iNKT cells.

Germline V gene lookup returns CDR1 MNHEY and CDR2 SVGEGT. V shed 0 bases, J shed 0 bases, and the junction held 2 bases outside the gene matches. The CDR3 is made up of 16 amino acids. V gene TRBV6-2 or TRBV6-3 combines with J gene TRBJ2-1; 7 bases are shared with TRBD1. The receptor was derived from a man in his late teens or twenties in good health. Sequenced: memory T cells sorted from blood. CDR3 DNA sequence: TGTGCCAGCAGTTACTCAGGGGGCAACTCCTACAATGAGCAGTTCTTC. Translated: CASSYSGGNSYNEQFF.